The present TCR beta chain was sequenced within a study of blood T cell repertoires in COVID-19. Across the whole study: The study drew acute and convalescent COVID-19 samples from the United States, Italy and Spain. PBMCs, B-cell-depleted T cells, or T cells were the source of the cDNA or gDNA that made up the material.

This CDR3 has 16 amino acids. Germline values: CDR1 MDHEN, CDR2 SYDVKM. V was shortened by 6 bases and J by 0 bases, with 15 bases between the two germline ends. Original data processing: It was from reference gene primer amplification that nucleated cell counts were estimated. The repertoire was sequenced with immunoSEQ multiplex PCR; TCRdb's copy has only in-frame clones and lacks some. V and J calls and clone size follow that table, whereas D and trimming were derived from the DNA. The table has around 120,000 clones, over 80% seen once; the top ten hold 30%. This clonotype was sampled from a woman aged 70-85 years with acute or convalescent COVID-19. Material for sequencing was peripheral blood. This chain uses TRBV28 with TRBJ1-5; a weak D match, TRBD1 (6 bases). The CDR3 is CASSRNRVNSNQPQHF. The DNA of the CDR3 is TGTGCCAGCAGCCGGAACAGGGTTAATAGCAATCAGCCCCAGCATTTT.